This T cell receptor (beta chain) stems from a study of T cell responses to AZD1222 COVID-19 vaccine. The study, taken as a whole, reports: Only six or seven AZD1222 recipients tested seropositive at baseline.

Trimming stripped 4 bases from V and 3 bases from J, with 14 bases between. This CDR3 has 15 amino acids. CDR1 SGDLS and CDR2 YYNGEE come from the germline V gene. Profiled with immunoSEQ multiplex PCR; TCRdb holds only in-frame clones, not every one. Of 95,000 to 110,000 clones listed, 91% are singletons. A note on this clone: Its antigen is unidentified.

V is TRBV9 and J is TRBJ1-5; D is perhaps TRBD1 (6 bases). This sequence originates from an adult in good health. Here the sequenced sample was peripheral blood, taken on day 0 of AZD1222 vaccination. The CDR3 loop reads CASSPGTLNNQPQHF. DNA for the CDR3: TGTGCCAGCAGCCCAGGGACATTAAACAATCAGCCCCAGCATTTT.